Each of the 20 T cell receptor beta chains below was sequenced from the same sample in a study of T cells in Graves' hyperthyroidism and ophthalmopathy. Amplified regions were TCR beta CDR3 sequences from RNA transcripts. RT-PCR in the first round (using the HTBI primer set) targeted the TCR CDR3. Each CDR3 protein gets one entry after TCRdb re-called the multiplex PCR reads with MiXCR. The sample has about 400,000 distinct CDR3 sequences; more than 20% are singletons. The specimen was blood. Every receptor here comes from a man aged 50 to 60 with Graves' hyperthyroidism.

This clonotype was found a few times. As DNA, the CDR3 is TGCGCCAGCAGTGGGCTAGCGGGAAATGAGCAGTTCTTC. Translating it yields CASSGLAGNEQFF. This chain uses TRBV10-1 with TRBJ2-1; 9 bases match TRBD2. The CDR3 contains 13 residues. Losses at the gene ends were 4 bases for V and 7 bases for J; bases not matched to a gene: 2. Germline CDR1 WNHNN, CDR2 SYGVQD (reference sequence).

Many counts were recorded for this clonotype. The chain has TRBV7-6 and TRBJ2-1; the D call may be TRBD1 or TRBD2 (5 bases each). The CDR3 loop spans 14 amino acids. Between the trimmed V and J ends, which lost 6 bases and 8 bases, there was a span of 17 bases. CDR1 is SGHVS and CDR2 is FNYEAQ in the germline V gene. The CDR3 is CASSDTGPADEQFF. The CDR3 DNA follows: TGTGCCAGCAGTGATACGGGACCCGCGGATGAGCAGTTCTTC.

The chain links TRBV11-3 to TRBJ2-1; 12 bases line up with TRBD2. There are 16 residues in the CDR3. The V gene end was trimmed by 1 base and the J gene end by 9 bases; junction bases not matched to a gene: 7. Germline V gene data show CDR1 as SGHNT and CDR2 as YENEEA. CDR3 coding DNA: TGTGCCAGCAGCTTAGCTCTAGCGGGGGGGTTTAGTGAGCAGTTCTTC. Protein product: CASSLALAGGFSEQFF.

This clonotype was counted many times. CDR3 bases: TGTGCCAGCAGTTTAGAAGGACAGGGGGCAAAGGGGCAGTACTTC. It yields the protein CASSLEGQGAKGQYF. The gene calls are TRBV27 and TRBJ2-7; 11 nucleotides align to TRBD1. V trimming: 2 bases; J trimming: 9 bases; junction bases outside the gene matches: 9. The CDR3 runs to 15 residues. Germline loops: CDR1 MNHEY, CDR2 SMNVEV (reference sequence).

There are many counts of this clonotype. The chain uses TRBV2 and TRBJ1-1; 10 bases agree with TRBD1. CDR3 length equals 16 residues. Germline V lookup: CDR1 SNHLY, CDR2 FYNNEI. The trim removed 5 bases at V and 1 base at J, leaving 7 bases unmatched. The CDR3: CASSWDRGSKNTEAFF. The CDR3 nucleotides are TGTGCCAGCAGTTGGGACAGGGGCTCTAAGAACACTGAAGCTTTCTTT. Looking up the rest from reference TRBV2 and TRBJ1-1 gives the full variable domain: EPEVTQTPSHQVTQMGQEVILRCVPISNHLYFYWYRQILGQKVEFLVSFYNNEISEKSEIFDDQFSVERPDGSNFTLKIRSTKLEDSAMYFCASSWDRGSKNTEAFFGQGTRLTVV.

This clonotype was recorded many times. The chain links TRBV3-1 to TRBJ2-1; D remains ambiguous. In germline, CDR1 is LGHDT, CDR2 YNNKEL (reference sequence). Trimming cost V 0 bases and J 7 bases, with 10 bases left between them. This CDR3 is built from 14 residues. The CDR3 nucleotides read TGTGCCAGCAGCCAAGATCTGCGCATGAATGAGCAGTTCTTC. Translated, it gives CASSQDLRMNEQFF.

The chain employs TRBV6-1 and TRBJ2-7; D is possibly TRBD2 (6 bases). Germline CDR1 reads MNHNS; CDR2 reads SASEGT. The CDR3 covers 13 residues. The ends were cut back, 6 bases at V and 3 bases at J, with 12 bases in the middle. The CDR3 region has the DNA TGTGCCAGCAGAGGTAGCGGTATCTACGAGCAGTACTTC. Encoded protein: CASRGSGIYEQYF.

This clonotype was detected only a few times. The rearrangement uses TRBV9 and TRBJ1-1, with D possibly being TRBD1 (6 bases). CDR3 length: 15 residues. Deletions cut 0 bases from V and 1 base from J, with 10 bases between. Germline-derived CDR1 and CDR2 are SGDLS and YYNGEE. CDR3 loop: CASSVAGGANTEAFF. For the CDR3, the DNA is TGTGCCAGCAGCGTAGCTGGGGGGGCGAACACTGAAGCTTTCTTT.

The chain links TRBV7-2 to TRBJ2-7, with D maybe TRBD1 (5 bases). The germline V gene has CDR1 SGHTA and CDR2 FQGNSA. The length of the CDR3 is 13 residues. The germline V and J ends were trimmed by 3 bases and 6 bases, with 12 bases remaining between them. CDR3 region: CASSFGPQGEQYF. The CDR3 DNA sequence: TGTGCCAGCAGCTTTGGGCCTCAGGGCGAGCAGTACTTC.

This clonotype was counted between two and nine times. The chain has TRBV18 and TRBJ1-1; D is undetermined. Germline V gives CDR1 KGHSH, CDR2 LQKENI. The CDR3 totals 16 residues. With 3 bases removed from V and 1 base from J, the gap between germline ends came to 15 bases. The CDR3 loop reads CASSPARSLTNTEAFF. The CDR3 nucleotides are TGTGCCAGCTCACCCGCTCGGAGCCTGACGAACACTGAAGCTTTCTTT.

The chain couples TRBV3-1 to TRBJ1-6; 7 bases agree with TRBD1. Per germline, CDR1 LGHDT and CDR2 YNNKEL (reference sequence). The J segment lost 10 bases and the V segment lost 6 bases, leaving 9 bases of the junction unmatched. The CDR3 runs 14 residues. The CDR3 nucleotides read TGTGCCAGCAGACCCGGGACAGAAGAATCACCCCTCCACTTT. Encoded protein: CASRPGTEESPLHF. Drawing the rest from reference TRBV3-1 and TRBJ1-6, the complete variable domain is DTAVSQTPKYLVTQMGNDKSIKCEQNLGHDTMYWYKQDSKKFLKIMFSYNNKELIINETVPNRFSPKSPDKAHLNLHINSLELGDSAVYFCASRPGTEESPLHFGNGTRLTVT.

This clonotype was found a few times. The CDR3 DNA reads TGTGCCAGCAGTTACACGACTAGCGGATACGAGCAGTACTTC. Amino acid sequence: CASSYTTSGYEQYF. This sequence joins TRBV6-5 and TRBJ2-7; 9 bases match TRBD2. The J segment lost 4 bases and the V segment lost 2 bases, leaving 3 bases of the junction unmatched. CDR3 size: 14 residues. CDR1 and CDR2 from the germline V gene are MNHEY and SVGAGI.

This clonotype was observed many times. The chain combines TRBV3-1 with TRBJ2-7; TRBD2 matches 8 bases. The germline CDR1 and CDR2 sequences are LGHDT and YNNKEL (reference sequence). The junction had 2 bases not matched to a gene; V was cut back by 1 base and J by 3 bases. This CDR3 is built from 14 residues. The CDR3 region is CASSQGTSYYEQYF. CDR3 bases: TGTGCCAGCAGCCAAGGGACTAGCTACTACGAGCAGTACTTC.

In this sample, this clonotype turned up a few times. The chain combines TRBV7-2 with TRBJ1-2; D possibly corresponds to TRBD1 (5 bases). V lost 0 bases to trimming and J lost 8 bases, with 7 bases between them. The CDR3 consists of 12 residues. Germline V lookup: CDR1 SGHTA, CDR2 FQGNSA. CDR3 bases: TGTGCCAGCAGCTTAGCCAGGGTCGGCTACACCTTC. Its protein product is CASSLARVGYTF.

There are a few counts of this clonotype. The rearrangement joins TRBV2 to TRBJ1-6; D ambiguous. Germline V CDR1 and CDR2: SNHLY, FYNNEI. The CDR3 spans 15 residues. V shed 8 bases and J shed 9 bases, with 20 bases lying between them. CDR3 in DNA: TGTGCCAGCGCCGACCTCGCGGTCTTAGGTTCACCCCTCCACTTT. It translates to CASADLAVLGSPLHF. Together with reference TRBV2 and TRBJ1-6, the CDR3 gives the full variable domain: EPEVTQTPSHQVTQMGQEVILRCVPISNHLYFYWYRQILGQKVEFLVSFYNNEISEKSEIFDDQFSVERPDGSNFTLKIRSTKLEDSAMYFCASADLAVLGSPLHFGNGTRLTVT.

This clonotype came up many times. J is TRBJ2-7 and V is TRBV20-1; D gene ambiguous. Trimming removed 6 bases from V and 3 bases from J, with 9 bases in between. The CDR3 sequence is 11 residues long. Looked up from germline, CDR1 is DFQATT and CDR2 is SNEGSKA (reference sequence). The CDR3 nucleotides are TGCAGTGCCCGCCTGAGCTACGAGCAGTACTTC. The encoded protein is CSARLSYEQYF.

V and J are TRBV24-1 and TRBJ1-5; perhaps TRBD1 as D (6 bases). The germline V and J ends were trimmed by 5 bases and 3 bases, with 7 bases remaining between them. The CDR3 is 13 residues long. Germline CDR1 KGHDR, CDR2 SFDVKD. CDR3 in amino acids: CATSAGVNQPQHF. The CDR3 DNA reads TGTGCCACCAGTGCAGGGGTCAATCAGCCCCAGCATTTT.

This clonotype was detected ten times or more. The J gene is TRBJ2-5, the V gene TRBV11-2, with D perhaps TRBD2 (5 bases). The V and J ends lost 1 base and 4 bases respectively, with 10 bases between them. Germline assignment: CDR1 SGHAT and CDR2 FQNNGV. This CDR3 has 14 residues. The CDR3 here is CASSLVPGRETQYF. The CDR3 coding sequence is TGTGCCAGCAGCTTAGTCCCTGGGAGAGAGACCCAGTACTTC.

The rearrangement links TRBV29-1 to TRBJ2-7; D may correspond to TRBD1 or TRBD2 (5 bases each). This CDR3 comprises 11 residues. The germline V and J ends were trimmed by 4 bases and 3 bases, with 7 bases remaining between them. The germline CDR1 and CDR2 sequences are SQVTM and ANQGSEA. The CDR3 protein is CSVGGSYEQYF. In nucleotides, the CDR3 is TGCAGCGTTGGGGGGAGCTACGAGCAGTACTTC.

This clonotype appeared a few times. V is TRBV7-3 and J is TRBJ2-2, with 7 bases that match TRBD2. The CDR3 loop spans 16 amino acids. The germline V gene has CDR1 SGHTA and CDR2 FQGTGA. The V gene end was trimmed by 4 bases and the J gene end by 2 bases; junction bases not matched to a gene: 7. The CDR3 region is CASSSAGGLNTGELFF. CDR3 sequence (DNA): TGTGCCAGCAGCTCCGCCGGGGGACTAAACACCGGGGAGCTGTTTTTT.